The 24 T cell receptor beta chains below come from one sample, sequenced in a study of glioma-infiltrating T cells after dendritic cell vaccination. The table came from immunoSEQ multiplex PCR; TCRdb's copy has only in-frame clones and leaves some out. The sample yields fewer than 110,000 clones, 80% to 90% seen once. This specimen was blood, taken before dendritic cell vaccination. The source is a human donor with glioblastoma.

This clone has just one count. CDR3 DNA sequence: TGTGCCAGCAGCCCCGAATTTAGGGGATACAATGAGCAGTTCTTC. Amino acids: CASSPEFRGYNEQFF. The V call is TRBV13, the J call TRBJ2-1, with D perhaps TRBD1 (5 bases). V lost 5 bases and J lost 4, with 15 bases in between. Germline CDR1 and CDR2: PRHDT and FYEKMQ (reference sequence). This CDR3 has 15 amino acids.

This clone was seen a few times. The chain has TRBV13 and TRBJ2-7, with TRBD2 as a possible D gene (5 bases). Germline CDR1 reads PRHDT; CDR2 reads FYEKMQ (reference sequence). This CDR3 has 14 residues. The germline V and J ends were trimmed by 3 bases and 9 bases, with 18 bases remaining between them. The CDR3 region has the DNA TGTGCCAGCAGCTTCTCGCGCGGAGCTCGGGGGCAGTACTTC. This translates into CASSFSRGARGQYF.

The count of this clone is one. This rearrangement joins TRBV7-2 to TRBJ2-3; 7 bases are a match to TRBD2. This CDR3 comprises 17 residues. Germline V gene lookup returns CDR1 SGHTA and CDR2 FQGNSA. After removal of 2 bases from V and 0 bases from J, the junction contained 8 bases not matched to a gene. CDR3 residues: CASSLRGSGVSTDTQYF. The CDR3 region has the DNA TGTGCCAGCAGCTTAAGGGGAAGCGGGGTTAGCACAGATACGCAGTATTTT. Looking up the rest from reference TRBV7-2 and TRBJ2-3 gives the full variable domain: GAGVSQSPSNKVTEKGKDVELRCDPISGHTALYWYRQSLGQGLEFLIYFQGNSAPDKSGLPSDRFSAERTGGSVSTLTIQRTQQEDSAVYLCASSLRGSGVSTDTQYFGPGTRLTVL.

This clone was counted once. This chain uses TRBV9 with TRBJ1-6, with 10 nucleotides matching TRBD1. This CDR3 comprises 15 residues. CDR1 is SGDLS and CDR2 is YYNGEE in the germline V gene. The ends lost 4 bases at V and 8 bases at J; junction bases unmatched: 6. The CDR3 is CASSFGTGVYSPLHF. The CDR3 region has the DNA TGTGCCAGCAGCTTCGGGACAGGGGTGTATTCACCCCTCCACTTT.

This CDR3 is CASSTGLAGYNEQFF. The CDR3 region has the DNA TGTGCCAGCAGCACGGGACTAGCTGGGTACAATGAGCAGTTCTTC. This chain connects TRBV5-4 to TRBJ2-1; TRBD2 agrees at 9 bases. The CDR3 contains 15 residues. The ends lost 4 bases at V and 4 bases at J; junction bases unmatched: 6. Per germline, CDR1 SGHNT and CDR2 YYREEE (reference sequence).

The rearrangement uses TRBV5-4 and TRBJ2-1; 13 nucleotides align to TRBD2. Germline values: CDR1 SGHNT, CDR2 YYREEE (reference sequence). After removal of 4 bases from V and 4 bases from J, the junction contained 11 bases not matched to a gene. The CDR3 loop spans 18 amino acids. In DNA form, the CDR3 reads TGTGCCAGCAGCCCGGTGGACAGGGGACTAGCGGGGTACAATGAGCAGTTCTTC. Amino acid sequence: CASSPVDRGLAGYNEQFF.

This clone was detected only a few times. This rearrangement joins TRBV30 to TRBJ1-4, with D unclear. Germline V gene data show CDR1 as GTSNPN and CDR2 as SVGIG (reference sequence). Trimming took 0 bases from V and 8 from J, leaving 10 bases between them. This CDR3 has 13 residues. CDR3 region: CAWSVYREEKLFF. The CDR3, as DNA: TGTGCCTGGAGTGTATACCGGGAGGAAAAACTGTTTTTT.

The chain links TRBV5-3 to TRBJ1-5, with D maybe TRBD1 (6 bases). Being an ORF, TRBV5-3 has a function that is uncertain. The CDR3 totals 16 residues. V was cut by 3 bases and J by 1 base, with 14 bases left in between. The CDR3 coding sequence is TGTGCCAGAAGCTCAAGACAGGAATTCAGCAATCAGCCCCAGCATTTT. Amino acid sequence: CARSSRQEFSNQPQHF.

Regarding this clone: Relative to the germline gene, one junction end is altered; a read error may explain this. The chain employs TRBV19 and TRBJ1-2, with 8 bases lining up with TRBD1. Per the germline V gene, CDR1 is LNHDA and CDR2 is SQIVND (reference sequence). There are 15 residues in the CDR3. This CDR3 reads CTSSIAGTGGYGYTF. CDR3 DNA: TGTACCAGTAGTATAGCCGGGACAGGTGGCTATGGCTACACCTTC.

The V gene is TRBV5-6, the J gene TRBJ2-5; tentatively, D is TRBD2 (5 bases). From germline, CDR1 is SGHDT and CDR2 YYEEEE. Trimming left V 3 bases short and J 2 bases short, with 11 bases between. The length of the CDR3 is 14 residues. As DNA, the CDR3 is TGTGCCAGCAGCTCAAGGACTCAACAAGAGACCCAGTACTTC. Protein sequence: CASSSRTQQETQYF. The entire variable domain, with the rest obtained from reference TRBV5-6 and TRBJ2-5, is as follows: DAGVTQSPTHLIKTRGQQVTLRCSPKSGHDTVSWYQQALGQGPQFIFQYYEEEERQRGNFPDRFSGHQFPNYSSELNVNALLLGDSALYLCASSSRTQQETQYFGPGTRLLVL.

The V call is TRBV6-5, the J call TRBJ1-5; tentative D call: TRBD1 (6 bases). Trimming removed 6 bases from V and 5 bases from J, with 17 bases in between. CDR3 length equals 15 residues. Germline CDR1 MNHEY, CDR2 SVGAGI. The CDR3 region is CASSEWGGDDQPQHF. The CDR3 region has the DNA TGTGCCAGCAGCGAATGGGGGGGCGACGATCAGCCCCAGCATTTT.

The V and J genes are TRBV25-1 and TRBJ2-7, with D perhaps TRBD1 (5 bases). CDR1 and CDR2 from the germline V gene are MGHDK and SYGVNS. V gave up 7 bases and J gave up 2 bases, with 15 bases separating them. The CDR3 length is 14 residues. The CDR3 is CASTPTRVTYEQYF. The CDR3 bases are TGTGCCAGCACCCCGACCAGGGTTACCTACGAGCAGTACTTC.

The chain uses TRBV29-1 and TRBJ1-1; the D gene is possibly TRBD1 (6 bases). The ends were cut back, 1 base at V and 7 bases at J, with 22 bases in the middle. CDR1 is SQVTM and CDR2 is ANQGSEA in the germline V gene. CDR3 size: 16 residues. The CDR3 coding sequence is TGCAGCGTTGAAGTAGGTGGCGGGGGCATTGGGGATGAAGCTTTCTTT. The encoded protein is CSVEVGGGGIGDEAFF.

The gene calls are TRBV11-3 and TRBJ2-1, with 9 nucleotides matching TRBD1. The CDR3 covers 14 residues. The V and J ends lost 3 bases and 7 bases, in that order; junction bases with no gene match: 4. Germline loops: CDR1 SGHNT, CDR2 YENEEA. This CDR3 reads CASSFGTGRNEQFF. CDR3 in DNA: TGTGCCAGCAGCTTTGGGACAGGGAGGAATGAGCAGTTCTTC.

The chain is built from TRBV27 and TRBJ2-7; 9 bases agree with TRBD1. Germline lookup yields CDR1 MNHEY and CDR2 SMNVEV (reference sequence). The CDR3 has 14 amino acids. Germline trimming cut 4 bases from V and 6 bases from J; bases unmatched to any gene: 7. This CDR3 is CASSSGTGSFEQYF. In nucleotides, the CDR3 is TGTGCCAGCAGTTCTGGGACAGGGAGTTTCGAGCAGTACTTC.

The genes are TRBV4-1 and TRBJ1-4, with D maybe TRBD1 (5 bases). Germline CDR1 MGHRA, CDR2 YSYEKL. CDR3 length equals 15 residues. V lost 4 bases and J lost 5, with 14 bases in between. The DNA of the CDR3 is TGCGCCAGCAGCCCCGGGGGGATTTTGAATGAAAAACTGTTTTTT. Translated: CASSPGGILNEKLFF.

This clone has just one count. V and J are TRBV18 and TRBJ1-1; D perhaps matches TRBD1 (5 bases). This CDR3 region has 15 residues. V was shortened by 0 bases and J by 3 bases, with 11 bases between the two germline ends. Germline CDR1 and CDR2: KGHSH and LQKENI. The CDR3 DNA reads as TGTGCCAGCTCACCACCGGGGGGAAGGGACACTGAAGCTTTCTTT. This translates into CASSPPGGRDTEAFF. The whole variable domain, remainder taken from reference TRBV18 and TRBJ1-1, is NAGVMQNPRHLVRRRGQEARLRCSPMKGHSHVYWYRQLPEEGLKFMVYLQKENIIDESGMPKERFSAEFPKEGPSILRIQQVVRGDSAAYFCASSPPGGRDTEAFFGQGTRLTVV.

V gene TRBV25-1 combines with J gene TRBJ1-2; D remains unclear. The length of the CDR3 is 14 residues. Germline V lookup: CDR1 MGHDK, CDR2 SYGVNS. Trimming shortened V by 2 bases and J by 7 bases, and 14 bases separated the two germline ends. The CDR3 reads CASSEGPRIGGYTF. CDR3 bases: TGTGCCAGCAGTGAAGGTCCACGCATCGGTGGCTACACCTTC.

The gene calls are TRBV7-2 and TRBJ2-7; D unresolved. The CDR3 covers 12 residues. Between the trimmed V and J ends, which lost 5 bases and 3 bases, there was a span of 8 bases. The germline gives CDR1 SGHTA, CDR2 FQGNSA. This CDR3 reads CASSEQNYEQYF. DNA for the CDR3: TGTGCCAGCAGCGAACAGAACTACGAGCAGTACTTC.

The rearrangement joins TRBV2 to TRBJ2-7; TRBD2 is a possible D gene (6 bases). Trimming left V 6 bases short and J 4 bases short, with 19 bases between. The V gene's germline CDR1 is SNHLY and CDR2 FYNNEI. CDR3 length: 15 residues. The CDR3 nucleotides read TGTGCCAGCAGGGAACGCCTAGGAGGGGAATACGAGCAGTACTTC. This codes for CASRERLGGEYEQYF.

The chain combines TRBV6-1 with TRBJ2-5; 10 positions match TRBD1. The J call may be mistaken, given a closer DNA end match to TRBJ2-7. CDR3 length: 14 amino acids. CDR1 and CDR2 from the germline V gene are MNHNS and SASEGT. DNA for the CDR3: TGTGCCAGCTTATCGACAGGGGGCAACTACGAGCAGTACTTC. Translated: CASLSTGGNYEQYF.

The rearrangement uses TRBV6-4 and TRBJ2-3; 15 nucleotides line up with TRBD2. The CDR3 runs 18 residues. The J segment lost 2 bases and the V segment lost 3 bases, leaving 6 bases of the junction unmatched. From germline, CDR1 is MRHNA and CDR2 SNTAGT. The CDR3 here is CASSERGLAGGSTDTQYF. Here the CDR3 DNA reads TGTGCCAGCAGTGAAAGGGGACTAGCGGGGGGCTCCACAGATACGCAGTATTTT.

The gene calls are TRBV4-1 and TRBJ1-4; D uncertain. The germline gives CDR1 MGHRA, CDR2 YSYEKL. The ends were cut back, 7 bases at V and 3 bases at J, with 15 bases in the middle. CDR3 size: 15 residues. CDR3 loop: CASNLRGNPNEKLFF. Written as DNA, the CDR3 is TGCGCCAGCAACCTGAGAGGGAACCCTAATGAAAAACTGTTTTTT.

The gene calls are TRBV5-1 and TRBJ2-3; 8 bases match TRBD2. J was trimmed by 1 base and V by 0 bases; bases with no gene match: 7. This CDR3 region has 17 residues. CDR1 is SGHRS, CDR2 YFSETQ, per germline. CDR3 DNA: TGCGCCAGCAGCTTGGCGGGGACTAGTCTGGGCACAGATACGCAGTATTTT. This translates into CASSLAGTSLGTDTQYF.